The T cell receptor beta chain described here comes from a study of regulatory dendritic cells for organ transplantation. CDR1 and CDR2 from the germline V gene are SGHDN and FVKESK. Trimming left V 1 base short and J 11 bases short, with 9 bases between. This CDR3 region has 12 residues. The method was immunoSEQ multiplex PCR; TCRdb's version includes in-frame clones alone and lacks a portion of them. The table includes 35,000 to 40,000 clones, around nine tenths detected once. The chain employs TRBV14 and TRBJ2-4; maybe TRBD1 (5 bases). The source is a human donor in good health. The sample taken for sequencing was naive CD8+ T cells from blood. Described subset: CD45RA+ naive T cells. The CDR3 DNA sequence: TGTGCCAGCAGCCAAGCACGCAGGGTTCAGTACTTC. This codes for CASSQARRVQYF.